This T cell receptor (beta chain) originates from a study of cytomegalovirus exposure and HLA in healthy donors. The study, taken as a whole, reports: Subsequent analysis of the 120 or so validation repertoires found a tendency for first-cohort TCR clusters to co-occur.

The study drew the donors from its approximately 110-subject validation cohort, separate from the approximately 700-subject first cohort. The CDR3 is 15 residues long. Trimming cost V 1 base and J 5 bases, with 15 bases left between them. Germline V gene data show CDR1 as LNHNV and CDR2 as YYDKDF (reference sequence). Only in-frame clones appear in the TCRdb table, and some are missing; sequencing was by immunoSEQ multiplex PCR. The sample gives about 88,000 clones, 95% to 98% of which show up once; more than 0.65% is in the top ten. Remarks on this clone: Its antigen is not known.

The sequence was obtained from a man younger than 30 in good health and CMV-seronegative. Sample: PBMCs. The V call is TRBV15, the J call TRBJ2-7; D is ambiguous. The CDR3 here is CATSRVALESDEQYF. As DNA, the CDR3 is TGTGCCACCAGCAGAGTCGCACTGGAGTCGGACGAGCAGTACTTC.